This TCR beta chain was recorded in a study of CD8+CD57+ T cells in acquired aplastic anemia. Study overall: The average for DNA from sorted CD4+ and CD8+ cells was about 2.9 ug. For CD4+ cells, healthy donors had an average of roughly 11 million reads.

A few counts support this clonotype. The antigen remains undetermined. Genomic DNA was employed as the template in profiling TCR beta VDJ and CDR3. MiXCR was run by TCRdb on the reads, yielding one entry per CDR3 protein. The sample shows 150,000 to 200,000 distinct CDR3 sequences, approximately 46% of them seen only once. Study-wide results and limits: Under 35 was the count of CD8+ CDR3 sequences that patients shared with controls. Patients showed no significant difference from controls in CD8+ Simpson's diversity.

Deletions cut 5 bases from V and 5 bases from J, with 6 bases between. The CDR3 spans 12 residues. Germline V gene sequence: CDR1 KGHDR, CDR2 SFDVKD. The specimen was sorted CD4+, CD8+, or CD8+CD57+ T cells (not recorded which) from PBMCs. The sequence was collected from a human donor in good health. The chain carries TRBV24-1 and TRBJ1-5; D gene unclear. The CDR3 DNA sequence: TGTGCCACCAGTGTGGGCCATCAGCCCCAGCATTTT. Amino acids: CATSVGHQPQHF.